This T cell receptor beta chain was retrieved from a study of response to subunit inactivated influenza vaccine. General observations from the study: There was a suggestion from the authors that each seasonal influenza vaccination recruits few new T cells.

Germline CDR1 is MNHNS and CDR2 is SASEGT. This CDR3 is built from 15 residues. J lost 7 bases, V lost 5 bases, and 7 bases had no gene match. Each CDR3 protein gets one entry after TCRdb re-called the RT-PCR reads with MiXCR. The sample carries 650,000 or so distinct CDR3 sequences, 13% to 15% recorded once. This clonotype was counted a few times. The antigen is unknown. The chain is built from TRBV6-1 and TRBJ2-1; 11 bases are shared with TRBD2. This sample comprised PBMCs from blood, obtained less than 15 days before vaccination. The sequence came from a man aged 45-65 years who received an inactivated influenza vaccine. In DNA, the CDR3 is TGTGCCAGCAGTAAGACTAGCGGGGCAAGTAATGAGCAGTTCTTC. This translates into CASSKTSGASNEQFF.